Below, 21 T cell receptor beta chains from the same sample are listed, as sequenced in a study of blood T cell repertoires in COVID-19. TCRdb's table, derived via immunoSEQ multiplex PCR, lists solely in-frame clones and lacks some. The table includes approximately 180,000 clones, around 80% detected once. The sequenced material came from peripheral blood. The receptors derive from a woman in her 70s with acute or convalescent COVID-19.

A word on this clone: Other DNA variants within this sample encode the same CDR3. The chain uses TRBV19 and TRBJ1-1; D call uncertain. Germline assignment: CDR1 LNHDA and CDR2 SQIVND (reference sequence). The CDR3 has 14 residues. Trimming cost V 1 base and J 1 base, with 7 bases left between them. The CDR3 spells CASSIGQKNTEAFF. DNA for the CDR3: TGTGCCAGTAGTATAGGCCAGAAGAACACTGAAGCTTTCTTT.

This chain joins TRBV28 and TRBJ1-5; no definite D call. Germline lookup yields CDR1 MDHEN and CDR2 SYDVKM. Trimming took 4 bases from V and 2 from J, leaving 12 bases between them. CDR3 size: 15 residues. CDR3 coding DNA: TGTGCCAGCAGTTCTCGACGGAGGGGCAATCAGCCCCAGCATTTT. This sequence encodes CASSSRRRGNQPQHF.

CDR3 nucleotides: TGTGCCAGTAGTCCGGGACTACCCCCAGATACGCAGTATTTT. It specifies CASSPGLPPDTQYF. This chain uses TRBV19 with TRBJ2-3, with 7 bases lining up with TRBD2. Germline V gene data show CDR1 as LNHDA and CDR2 as SQIVND (reference sequence). Trimming removed 5 bases from V and 4 bases from J; junction bases left unmatched: 6. There are 14 residues in the CDR3.

DNA for the CDR3: TGCGCCAGCGCTAGTGGAGGTTCCTACGAGCAGTACTTC. It encodes CASASGGSYEQYF. The chain joins TRBV5-1 to TRBJ2-7; possible D gene TRBD2, 5 bases. The CDR3 covers 13 residues. V was trimmed by 7 bases and J by 1 base, leaving 12 bases between them. The germline V gene has CDR1 SGHRS and CDR2 YFSETQ.

This clone was picked up one time. The chain uses TRBV7-2 and TRBJ2-2, with 7 positions matching TRBD2. Germline values: CDR1 SGHTA, CDR2 FQGNSA. V lost 1 base, J lost 7 bases, and 15 bases stayed unmatched. This CDR3 is 18 amino acids long. The CDR3 protein is CASSLGPFMGGDGGELFF. The CDR3 DNA reads as TGTGCCAGCAGCTTAGGCCCTTTTATGGGAGGGGATGGCGGGGAGCTGTTTTTT.

This clone was counted a few times. The V and J genes are TRBV7-9 and TRBJ2-7; a possible D gene is TRBD1 (5 bases). CDR1 and CDR2 from the germline V gene are SEHNR and FQNEAQ (reference sequence). V lost 1 base, J lost 4 bases, and 11 bases lay in between. This CDR3 is built from 14 residues. CDR3 sequence (DNA): TGTGCCAGCAGCTTAGGGGGCCGATATTACGAGCAGTACTTC. Translation gives CASSLGGRYYEQYF.

This rearrangement joins TRBV6-2 or TRBV6-3 to TRBJ1-5; the D is unclear. The CDR3 has 15 amino acids. Germline V gene lookup returns CDR1 MNHEY and CDR2 SVGEGT. V shed 0 bases and J shed 2 bases, with 8 bases lying between them. CDR3 region: CASSYSAEGNQPQHF. CDR3 in DNA: TGTGCCAGCAGTTACTCCGCGGAGGGCAATCAGCCCCAGCATTTT.

This chain links TRBV4-2 with TRBJ1-1, with 10 bases matching TRBD1. Per germline, CDR1 LGHNA and CDR2 YNFKEQ. The trim removed 2 bases at V and 5 bases at J, leaving 5 bases unmatched. This CDR3 is built from 15 residues. Written as DNA, the CDR3 is TGTGCCAGCAGCCAACCGACAGGGGGCCATACTGAAGCTTTCTTT. It codes for CASSQPTGGHTEAFF.

V and J are TRBV11-3 and TRBJ2-1; 7 bases match TRBD1. CDR1 and CDR2 from the germline V gene are SGHNT and YENEEA. The CDR3 runs to 15 residues. The ends lost 4 bases at V and 4 bases at J; junction bases unmatched: 7. This chain's CDR3 is CASSSPGQRYNEQFF. The CDR3 DNA reads as TGTGCCAGCAGCTCTCCGGGACAGAGGTACAATGAGCAGTTCTTC.

This chain connects TRBV14 to TRBJ1-5; D possibly corresponds to TRBD1 (5 bases). CDR1 and CDR2 from the germline V gene are SGHDN and FVKESK. The CDR3 spans 20 residues. Trimming removed 0 bases at V and 3 bases at J, with 24 bases between. The CDR3 DNA sequence: TGTGCCAGCAGCCAAGATCGTATATATAGGCGGGGACCGAACAATCAGCCCCAGCATTTT. This encodes CASSQDRIYRRGPNNQPQHF. The full variable domain, rest sourced from reference TRBV14 and TRBJ1-5, is EAGVTQFPSHSVIEKGQTVTLRCDPISGHDNLYWYRRVMGKEIKFLLHFVKESKQDESGMPNNRFLAERTGGTYSTLKVQPAELEDSGVYFCASSQDRIYRRGPNNQPQHFGDGTRLSIL.

The chain employs TRBV7-2 and TRBJ2-2; possibly TRBD1 for D (5 bases). V dropped 6 bases and J dropped 5 bases, with 7 bases sitting between them. CDR1 is SGHTA, CDR2 FQGNSA, per germline. This CDR3 has 12 amino acids. CDR3 in DNA: TGTGCCAGCAGAGGGGTGACCGGGGAGCTGTTTTTT. Translating it yields CASRGVTGELFF.

The gene calls are TRBV7-2 and TRBJ2-7, with 10 nucleotides matching TRBD2. Germline V gene data show CDR1 as SGHTA and CDR2 as FQGNSA. Trimming cost V 1 base and J 1 base; bases outside gene matches: 7. The CDR3 is 17 amino acids. For the CDR3, the DNA is TGTGCCAGCAGCTTAGTGATACCTAGCGGGGGTTCCTACGAGCAGTACTTC. Encoded protein: CASSLVIPSGGSYEQYF. The variable domain in full, completed from reference TRBV7-2 and TRBJ2-7, reads GAGVSQSPSNKVTEKGKDVELRCDPISGHTALYWYRQSLGQGLEFLIYFQGNSAPDKSGLPSDRFSAERTGGSVSTLTIQRTQQEDSAVYLCASSLVIPSGGSYEQYFGPGTRLTVT.

V is TRBV7-2 and J is TRBJ1-5; D is possibly TRBD1 (6 bases). V shed 1 base and J shed 7 bases, with 14 bases lying between them. The CDR3 extends over 15 amino acids. Germline CDR1 reads SGHTA; CDR2 reads FQGNSA. DNA for the CDR3: TGTGCCAGCAGCTTAGTTGGCGGCAGGGGACAGCCCCAGCATTTT. This gives the protein CASSLVGGRGQPQHF.

The chain has TRBV2 and TRBJ1-1; perhaps TRBD1 as D (5 bases). CDR3 length: 14 amino acids. V was trimmed by 6 bases and J by 0 bases, leaving 11 bases between them. The germline V gene encodes CDR1 SNHLY and CDR2 FYNNEI. CDR3 sequence: CASRGEHLNTEAFF. As DNA, the CDR3 is TGTGCCAGCAGAGGGGAACACCTGAACACTGAAGCTTTCTTT.

This chain uses TRBV5-1 with TRBJ1-1; TRBD1 might be the D (5 bases). V lost 6 bases and J lost 3, with 18 bases in between. CDR3 length: 15 amino acids. Germline CDR1 SGHRS, CDR2 YFSETQ. This CDR3 is CASKMQGEVYTEAFF. DNA of the CDR3: TGCGCCAGCAAGATGCAGGGCGAGGTCTACACTGAAGCTTTCTTT.

This clone showed up just once. This chain uses TRBV28 with TRBJ2-3; 7 nucleotides align to TRBD2. V gave up 2 bases and J gave up 1 base; unmatched junction bases: 3. This CDR3 comprises 15 residues. The V gene's germline CDR1 is MDHEN and CDR2 SYDVKM. The CDR3 DNA reads TGTGCCAGCAGTTTAACCCTAGCGGGCACAGATACGCAGTATTTT. Protein: CASSLTLAGTDTQYF.

V usage is TRBV3-1 (or the pseudogene TRBV3-2) and J usage is TRBJ2-5; TRBD2 matches at 10 bases. The junction had 3 bases not matched to a gene; V was cut back by 0 bases and J by 5 bases. CDR3 length equals 15 residues. The germline CDR1 and CDR2 sequences are LGHDT and YNNKEL (reference sequence). CDR3 sequence reads: CASSQDGTSAETQYF. CDR3 coding DNA: TGTGCCAGCAGCCAAGATGGGACTAGCGCGGAGACCCAGTACTTC.

The V gene is TRBV7-2, the J gene TRBJ2-7, with D perhaps TRBD1 (5 bases). Germline V lookup: CDR1 SGHTA, CDR2 FQGNSA. Trimming pared 6 bases from V and 6 bases from J, leaving 15 bases between. The CDR3 runs to 13 residues. DNA of the CDR3: TGTGCCAGCAGTCCAGGGAAGATCGGCGAGCAGTACTTC. Its translation is CASSPGKIGEQYF.

V gene TRBV12-2 combines with J gene TRBJ1-1. TRBV12-2 is listed as a pseudogene. There are 16 residues in the CDR3. The CDR3: CASRLPYCFMNTEAFF. CDR3 DNA: TGTGCAAGTCGCTTACCGTACTGTTTTATGAACACTGAAGCTTTCTTT.

This sequence joins TRBV7-3 and TRBJ2-7, with no clear D. V lost 5 bases and J 3 bases, leaving 17 bases between the germline ends. Germline CDR1 and CDR2: SGHTA and FQGTGA. The CDR3 is 15 amino acids. CDR3 residues: CASSQPIGQIYEQYF. The CDR3 DNA follows: TGTGCCAGCAGCCAGCCGATTGGGCAGATCTACGAGCAGTACTTC. Drawing the rest from reference TRBV7-3 and TRBJ2-7, the complete variable domain is GAGVSQTPSNKVTEKGKYVELRCDPISGHTALYWYRQSLGQGPEFLIYFQGTGAADDSGLPNDRFFAVRPEGSVSTLKIQRTERGDSAVYLCASSQPIGQIYEQYFGPGTRLTVT.

The chain is built from TRBV25-1 and TRBJ2-7; possibly TRBD1 for D (5 bases). The CDR3 loop spans 12 amino acids. CDR1 is MGHDK, CDR2 SYGVNS, per germline. Trimming stripped 11 bases from V and 4 bases from J, with 15 bases between. The CDR3 DNA follows: TGTGCCGGAACAGGTCCGGATTACGAGCAGTACTTC. It encodes CAGTGPDYEQYF.